These 28 T cell receptor beta chains originate from one sample sequenced in a study of metastatic and nonmetastatic thyroid tumors. Each patient went into thyroid surgery without having received any treatment. Through MiXCR, TCRdb re-clonotyped the PCR reads. The repertoire holds approximately 20,000 clones, with 16% as singletons. Sequencing was done on a sample of blood. The origin of the receptors is a male donor with papillary thyroid cancer or a benign thyroid nodule (not recorded which). Some clones in this sample may be carry-over from other donors' samples.

The chain employs TRBV5-1 and TRBJ2-3, with D tentatively TRBD1 or TRBD2 (5 bases each). The CDR3 extends over 14 amino acids. V was pared by 5 bases and J by 1 base, with 11 bases between. Germline CDR1 and CDR2: SGHRS and YFSETQ. The CDR3 loop reads CASSRDQRTDTQYF. In DNA form, the CDR3 reads TGCGCCAGCAGTAGGGACCAGCGCACAGATACGCAGTATTTT.

This clone was counted at least ten times. The CDR3 region has the DNA TGTGCCAGCAGCTCTCCCTTGTTTGATACGCAGTATTTT. It specifies CASSSPLFDTQYF. The genes are TRBV9 and TRBJ2-3, with D uncertain. This CDR3 is built from 13 residues. CDR1 is SGDLS, CDR2 YYNGEE, per germline. Trimming removed 4 bases at V and 6 bases at J, with 12 bases between.

This clone is medium-sized. The V call is TRBV11-3, the J call TRBJ2-3, with a possible D match to TRBD1 (6 bases). This CDR3 is 15 amino acids long. From germline, CDR1 is SGHNT and CDR2 YENEEA. Trimming removed 5 bases at V and 4 bases at J, with 16 bases between. This chain's CDR3 is CASSPGVANSDTQYF. CDR3 in DNA: TGTGCCAGCAGCCCAGGGGTAGCCAACTCAGATACGCAGTATTTT. The complete variable domain, with remaining parts taken from reference TRBV11-3 and TRBJ2-3, reads EAGVVQSPRYKIIEKKQPVAFWCNPISGHNTLYWYLQNLGQGPELLIRYENEEAVDDSQLPKDRFSAERLKGVDSTLKIQPAELGDSAVYLCASSPGVANSDTQYFGPGTRLTVL.

On this clone itself: This may stem from a read error, because a much larger clone lies one nucleotide away. The chain couples TRBV12-3 or TRBV12-4 to TRBJ2-6, with unresolved D. The CDR3 contains 15 residues. CDR3 bases: TGTGCCAGCATTTTAGACATCTCTGGGGCCAACGTCCTGACTTTC. Protein: CASILDISGANVLTF.

This clone was picked up many times. The genes are TRBV27 and TRBJ2-7, with a weak D call TRBD1 (6 bases). Trimming took 4 bases from V and 4 from J, leaving 14 bases between them. The germline CDR1 and CDR2 sequences are MNHEY and SMNVEV (reference sequence). CDR3 length equals 14 residues. The CDR3, as DNA: TGTGCCAGCAGTTCCCGCTTTCAGGGGTACGAGCAGTACTTC. Residues: CASSSRFQGYEQYF.

The chain employs TRBV12-3 or TRBV12-4 and TRBJ2-3; either TRBD1 or TRBD2 may fit D (5 bases each). The CDR3 is 15 residues long. Trimming left V 5 bases short and J 2 bases short, with 14 bases between. The CDR3 nucleotides are TGTGCCAGCAGTGCCGGGACCAACCCCACAGATACGCAGTATTTT. This codes for CASSAGTNPTDTQYF.

By sample share, this clone is medium-sized. This chain joins TRBV6-1 and TRBJ1-1, with 7 bases aligning to TRBD1. The CDR3 has 15 residues. Trimming removed 8 bases from V and 4 bases from J; junction bases left unmatched: 13. Germline CDR1 is MNHNS and CDR2 is SASEGT. The CDR3, as DNA: TGTGCCAGCGTCGAAGCCGCAGGGGGGAGCACTGAAGCTTTCTTT. Its translation: CASVEAAGGSTEAFF.

This clone was seen many times. The V call is TRBV28, the J call TRBJ2-5, with no clear D. The CDR3 totals 14 residues. Germline lookup yields CDR1 MDHEN and CDR2 SYDVKM. With 5 bases removed from V and 2 bases from J, the gap between germline ends came to 12 bases. CDR3 nucleotide sequence: TGTGCCAGCAGTCTACTGACAAATCAAGAGACCCAGTACTTC. It encodes CASSLLTNQETQYF.

This clone was seen ten or more times. The chain combines TRBV11-2 with TRBJ2-7; D is perhaps TRBD2 (5 bases). From germline, CDR1 is SGHAT and CDR2 FQNNGV. Between the trimmed V and J ends, which lost 8 bases and 3 bases, there was a span of 17 bases. The length of the CDR3 is 14 residues. The CDR3 loop reads CASGRGAQNYEQYF. As DNA, the CDR3 is TGTGCCAGCGGCCGGGGAGCACAGAACTACGAGCAGTACTTC.

This clone was recorded many times. The identical CDR3 is also encoded by other nucleotide sequences in the sample. The rearrangement links TRBV5-4 to TRBJ1-1, with a tentative D call TRBD1 (5 bases). V lost 5 bases to trimming and J lost 4 bases, with 12 bases between them. Germline values: CDR1 SGHNT, CDR2 YYREEE (reference sequence). The CDR3 sequence is 13 residues long. The CDR3 nucleotides read TGTGCCAGCAGGCAGGGATCCGGCACTGAAGCTTTCTTT. It yields the protein CASRQGSGTEAFF.

This clone was observed at least ten times. The chain joins TRBV11-3 to TRBJ2-7; TRBD2 aligns across 12 bases. Germline-derived CDR1 and CDR2 are SGHNT and YENEEA. The V gene end was trimmed by 5 bases and the J gene end by 7 bases; junction bases not matched to a gene: 12. CDR3 size: 16 residues. In DNA form, the CDR3 reads TGTGCCAGCAGCCCCCGGACTAGCGGGGCGCGGGGGGAGCAGTACTTC. It translates to CASSPRTSGARGEQYF.

Details on this clone: Because it lacks the conserved phenylalanine or tryptophan at the end, this CDR3 is likely a read error. The J gene is TRBJ2-1, the V gene TRBV11-1; tentatively, D is TRBD2 (6 bases). Trimming cost V 10 bases and J 2 bases, with 27 bases left between them. The CDR3 covers 18 residues. Germline lookup yields CDR1 SGHAT and CDR2 FQDESV (reference sequence). The CDR3 here is CANIGRFSEGVAYNEQFY. Here the CDR3 DNA reads TGTGCCAACATCGGCCGTTTCTCGGAGGGAGTGGCCTACAATGAGCAGTTCTAC.

Many counts were recorded for this clone. This chain connects TRBV12-3 or TRBV12-4 to TRBJ2-1; no clear D. The CDR3 is 12 residues long. V was clipped by 5 bases and J by 10 bases, with 12 bases between them. CDR3 protein: CASSRTLYEQFF. The CDR3 coding sequence is TGTGCCAGCAGTAGGACCCTATACGAGCAGTTCTTC.

The table lists this clone with many counts. The chain employs TRBV6-1 and TRBJ2-7; D unresolved. The CDR3 covers 14 residues. Trimming took 0 bases from V and 4 from J, leaving 10 bases between them. CDR1 is MNHNS and CDR2 is SASEGT in the germline V gene. The CDR3: CASSEAPNTYEQYF. The CDR3 nucleotides read TGTGCCAGCAGTGAAGCCCCTAACACATACGAGCAGTACTTC.

This clone was counted many times. V usage is TRBV5-8 and J usage is TRBJ1-2; 7 nucleotides align to TRBD1. The germline CDR1 and CDR2 sequences are SGHTS and YDEGEE. The CDR3 contains 14 residues. V was clipped by 0 bases and J by 8 bases; unmatched bases: 7. This chain's CDR3 is CASSLGGGAYGYTF. In DNA form, the CDR3 reads TGTGCCAGCAGCTTGGGAGGGGGCGCTTACGGCTACACCTTC.

Concerning this clone: This may come from a read error, since a much larger clone is one base off. The V gene is TRBV24-1, the J gene TRBJ1-5; unclear D gene. The V and J ends lost 4 bases and 13 bases respectively, with 22 bases between them. Germline CDR1 and CDR2: KGHDR and SFDVKD. The CDR3 consists of 15 residues. The CDR3 nucleotides are TGTGCCACCAGTGACCCGGACGGTAGCAATCAGACTCAGCATTTT. Its protein product is CATSDPDGSNQTQHF.

V and J are TRBV9 and TRBJ2-1; no firm D call. V was cut by 6 bases and J by 0 bases, with 13 bases left in between. The CDR3 length is 15 residues. From germline, CDR1 is SGDLS and CDR2 YYNGEE. The CDR3 loop reads CASTCDGSSYNEQFF. CDR3 DNA: TGTGCCAGCACCTGTGACGGTAGCTCCTACAATGAGCAGTTCTTC.

This clone was seen ten or more times. Other DNA sequences in this sample translate to the same CDR3. V usage is TRBV20-1 and J usage is TRBJ2-1; D gene ambiguous. The CDR3 loop spans 12 amino acids. Trimming took off 6 bases at V and 10 bases at J, with 16 bases between the two ends. CDR1 DFQATT and CDR2 SNEGSKA come from the germline V gene (reference sequence). In DNA form, the CDR3 reads TGCAGTGCCCTACCACCCGGGCGGGAGCAGTTCTTC. It translates to CSALPPGREQFF.

Ten or more counts support this clone. Other nucleotide sequences in the sample specify the same CDR3. V is TRBV12-3 or TRBV12-4 and J is TRBJ2-3; D not resolved. The V end was cut by 5 bases, the J end by 6 bases, with 15 bases between. The CDR3 spans 14 residues. CDR3 sequence (DNA): TGTGCCAGCAGTCCCCTGTTCGGTGGGGATACGCAGTATTTT. It translates to CASSPLFGGDTQYF.

This clone was detected many times. V and J are TRBV10-1 and TRBJ2-2; unclear D gene. The V gene lost 8 bases and the J gene lost 7 bases, with 11 bases spanning the gap. CDR3 length equals 12 residues. The germline gives CDR1 WNHNN, CDR2 SYGVQD (reference sequence). The CDR3 nucleotides read TGCGCCAGCGCCCCCGATGGCGGGGAGCTGTTTTTT. Its translation is CASAPDGGELFF.

This clone has at least ten counts. The rearrangement joins TRBV10-3 to TRBJ2-7, with 12 bases fitting TRBD1. The CDR3 spans 13 residues. After removal of 8 bases from V and 4 bases from J, the junction contained 3 bases not matched to a gene. Germline loops: CDR1 ENHRY, CDR2 SYGVKD. CDR3 bases: TGTGCCATCGGGACAGGGGGCAGTTACGAGCAGTACTTC. Its translation is CAIGTGGSYEQYF.

The table lists this clone with a few counts. The rearrangement links TRBV19 to TRBJ2-2; D call uncertain. Between the trimmed V and J ends, which lost 4 bases and 6 bases, there was a span of 6 bases. Germline CDR1 and CDR2: LNHDA and SQIVND (reference sequence). The CDR3 totals 12 residues. The CDR3 DNA is TGTGCCAGTAGTACTGGGGCCGGGGAGCTGTTTTTT. Protein sequence: CASSTGAGELFF.

This clone has a count of ten or more. A much bigger clone sits one base away, suggesting this may be a read error. The CDR3, as DNA: TGCGCCAGCAGCTTGGCCTACCTGAACACTGAAGCTTTCTTT. Its translation is CASSLAYLNTEAFF. This chain links TRBV5-1 with TRBJ1-1; D is ambiguous. V gave up 0 bases and J gave up 0 bases, with 6 bases separating them. CDR1 and CDR2 from the germline V gene are SGHRS and YFSETQ. The CDR3 has 14 residues.

This clone has a count of ten or more. This chain links TRBV6-1 with TRBJ2-7, with a tentative D call TRBD2 (5 bases). Germline values: CDR1 MNHNS, CDR2 SASEGT. V was shortened by 6 bases and J by 4 bases, with 16 bases between the two germline ends. CDR3 length: 14 amino acids. The CDR3 DNA reads TGTGCCAGCAGCTCCTCCACTACGGGGTACGAGCAGTACTTC. It translates to CASSSSTTGYEQYF.

This clone was observed at least ten times. The chain is built from TRBV7-8 and TRBJ1-3, with 8 nucleotides matching TRBD1. V lost 2 bases to trimming and J lost 7 bases; unmatched junction nucleotides: 4. Germline CDR1 and CDR2: SGHVS and FQNEAQ. The CDR3 is 14 amino acids. DNA of the CDR3: TGTGCCAGCAGCTTATCCCGGGACAGGAACACCATATATTTT. Amino acids: CASSLSRDRNTIYF.

This clone has a count of ten or more. The identical CDR3 is also encoded by other nucleotide sequences in the sample. This rearrangement joins TRBV6-1 to TRBJ2-1; possibly TRBD1 for D (6 bases). From germline, CDR1 is MNHNS and CDR2 SASEGT. V shed 6 bases and J shed 8 bases, with 20 bases lying between them. This CDR3 comprises 15 residues. CDR3 DNA sequence: TGTGCCAGCAGGCCGCTAGCAGGGGTCACTCATGAGCAGTTCTTC. It translates to CASRPLAGVTHEQFF.

This clone appeared a few times. The rearrangement joins TRBV28 to TRBJ1-1, with D hard to call. The length of the CDR3 is 15 residues. The V end was cut by 0 bases, the J end by 2 bases, with 10 bases between. From germline, CDR1 is MDHEN and CDR2 SYDVKM. In DNA, the CDR3 is TGTGCCAGCAGTTTATGGGAGAGAGGAAACACTGAAGCTTTCTTT. It translates to CASSLWERGNTEAFF. The whole variable domain, filled in from reference TRBV28 and TRBJ1-1, reads DVKVTQSSRYLVKRTGEKVFLECVQDMDHENMFWYRQDPGLGLRLIYFSYDVKMKEKGDIPEGYSVSREKKERFSLILESASTNQTSMYLCASSLWERGNTEAFFGQGTRLTVV.

This clone was recorded many times. V is TRBV9 and J is TRBJ2-1, with 11 bases lining up with TRBD2. Trimming at V came to 3 bases and at J to 2 bases, leaving 7 bases not matched to a gene. Germline-derived CDR1 and CDR2 are SGDLS and YYNGEE. The CDR3 is 17 amino acids. The CDR3: CASSETSGMGTYNEQFF. The CDR3 nucleotides read TGTGCCAGCAGCGAGACTAGCGGGATGGGCACCTACAATGAGCAGTTCTTC.